This T cell receptor (beta chain) comes out of a study of CD8+ T cells in alopecia areata. Findings and limits, study-wide: TCR sharing was clearer in mice than between patients, perhaps partly owing to patient HLA diversity. Besides other cells, scalp samples also yield sequences of resident alphabeta T cells from normal skin. It was lesional scalp, especially alopecia totalis/universalis, that showed higher clonality than normal scalp.

In each case, RNA was isolated and then reverse transcribed into cDNA as the sequencing template. Only in-frame clones appear in the TCRdb table, and some are missing; sequencing was by immunoSEQ multiplex PCR. Of 150,000 to 200,000 clones in the sample, 55% were seen once. Remarks on this clone: Its antigen is unidentified.

The ends lost 4 bases at V and 5 bases at J; junction bases unmatched: 10. Germline V gene sequence: CDR1 MDHEN, CDR2 SYDVKM. This CDR3 contains 17 residues. The researchers isolated CD4+ and CD8+ T cells from PBMCs by sorting. The rearrangement uses TRBV28 and TRBJ2-5; 13 bases agree with TRBD2. This clonotype was sampled from a human donor in good health. The sample comprised CD4+ T cells sorted from blood. The CDR3 DNA reads TGTGCCAGCAGTTCCCGACTAGCGGGAGGCTGGAGGGAGACCCAGTACTTC. Its protein product is CASSSRLAGGWRETQYF.